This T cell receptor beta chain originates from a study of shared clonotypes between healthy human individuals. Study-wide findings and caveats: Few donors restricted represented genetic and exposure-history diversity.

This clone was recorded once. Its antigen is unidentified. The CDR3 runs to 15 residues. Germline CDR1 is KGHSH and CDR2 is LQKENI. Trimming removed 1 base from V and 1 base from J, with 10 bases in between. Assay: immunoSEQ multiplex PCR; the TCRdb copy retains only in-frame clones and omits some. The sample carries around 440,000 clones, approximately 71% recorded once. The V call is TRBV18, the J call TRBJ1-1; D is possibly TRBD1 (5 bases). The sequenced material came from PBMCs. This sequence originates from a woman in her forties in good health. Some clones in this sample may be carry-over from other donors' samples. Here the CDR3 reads CASSPLREQNTEAFF. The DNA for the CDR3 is TGTGCCAGCTCACCACTCAGGGAACAGAACACTGAAGCTTTCTTT.